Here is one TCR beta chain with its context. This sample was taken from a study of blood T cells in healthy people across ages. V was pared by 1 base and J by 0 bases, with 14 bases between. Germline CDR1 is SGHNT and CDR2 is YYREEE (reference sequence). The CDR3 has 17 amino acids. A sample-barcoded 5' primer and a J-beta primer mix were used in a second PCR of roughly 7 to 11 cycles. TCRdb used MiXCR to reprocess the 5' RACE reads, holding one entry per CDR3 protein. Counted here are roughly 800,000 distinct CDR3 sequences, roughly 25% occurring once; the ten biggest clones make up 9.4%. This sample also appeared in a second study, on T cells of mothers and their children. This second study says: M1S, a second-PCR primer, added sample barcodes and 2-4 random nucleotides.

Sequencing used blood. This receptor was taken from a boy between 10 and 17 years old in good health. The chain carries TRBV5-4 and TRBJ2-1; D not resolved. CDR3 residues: CASSLFSRLYSYNEQFF. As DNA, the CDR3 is TGTGCCAGCAGCTTGTTCTCCAGGCTTTACTCCTACAATGAGCAGTTCTTC.